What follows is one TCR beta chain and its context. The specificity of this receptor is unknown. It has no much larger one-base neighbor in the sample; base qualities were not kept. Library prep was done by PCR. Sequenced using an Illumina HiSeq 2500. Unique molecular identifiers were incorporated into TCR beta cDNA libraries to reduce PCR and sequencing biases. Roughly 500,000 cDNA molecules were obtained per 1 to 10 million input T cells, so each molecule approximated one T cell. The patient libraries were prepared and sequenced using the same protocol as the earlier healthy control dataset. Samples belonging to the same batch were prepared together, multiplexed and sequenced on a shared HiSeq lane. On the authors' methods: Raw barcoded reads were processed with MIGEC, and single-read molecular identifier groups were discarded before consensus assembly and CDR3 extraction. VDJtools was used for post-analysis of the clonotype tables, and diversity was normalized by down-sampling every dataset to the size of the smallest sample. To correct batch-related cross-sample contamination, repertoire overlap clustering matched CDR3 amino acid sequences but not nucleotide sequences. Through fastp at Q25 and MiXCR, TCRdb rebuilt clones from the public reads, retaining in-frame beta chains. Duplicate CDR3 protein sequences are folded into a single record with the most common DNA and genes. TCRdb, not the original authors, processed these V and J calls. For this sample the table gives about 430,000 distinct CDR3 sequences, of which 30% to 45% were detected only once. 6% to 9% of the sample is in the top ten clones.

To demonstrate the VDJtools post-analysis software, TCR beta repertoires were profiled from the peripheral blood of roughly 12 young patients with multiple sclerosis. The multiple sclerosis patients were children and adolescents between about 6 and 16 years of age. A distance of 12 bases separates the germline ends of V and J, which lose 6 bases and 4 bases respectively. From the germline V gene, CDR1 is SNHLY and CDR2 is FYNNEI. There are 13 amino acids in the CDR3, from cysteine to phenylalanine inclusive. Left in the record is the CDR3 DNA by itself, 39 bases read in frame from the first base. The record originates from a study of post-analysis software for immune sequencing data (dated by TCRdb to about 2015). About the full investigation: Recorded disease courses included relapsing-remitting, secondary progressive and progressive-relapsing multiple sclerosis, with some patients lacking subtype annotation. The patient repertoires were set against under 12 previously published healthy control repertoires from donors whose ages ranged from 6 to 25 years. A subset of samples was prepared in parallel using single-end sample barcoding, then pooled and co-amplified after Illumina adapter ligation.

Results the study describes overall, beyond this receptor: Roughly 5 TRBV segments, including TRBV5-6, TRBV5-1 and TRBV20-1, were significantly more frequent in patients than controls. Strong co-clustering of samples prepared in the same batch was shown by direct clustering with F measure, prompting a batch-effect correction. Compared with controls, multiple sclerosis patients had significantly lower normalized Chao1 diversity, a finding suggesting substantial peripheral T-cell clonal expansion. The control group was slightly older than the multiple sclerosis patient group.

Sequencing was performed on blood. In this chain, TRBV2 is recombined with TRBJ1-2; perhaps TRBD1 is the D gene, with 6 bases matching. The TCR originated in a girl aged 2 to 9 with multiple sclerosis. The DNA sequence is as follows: TGTGCCAGCAGCCTAACAGGGCCCTATGGCTACACCTTC. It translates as CASSLTGPYGYTF.